The 2 T cell receptor beta chains listed next were all sequenced from one sample in a study of blood T cells in healthy people across ages. A second PCR of 7 to 11 cycles used a sample-barcoded 5' primer and a J-beta primer mix. TCRdb called the 5' RACE reads again in MiXCR, with one record for every CDR3 protein. Here the sample spans about 1.8 million distinct CDR3 sequences, just under 50% being singletons. The specimen was blood. The receptor set was obtained from a woman in her 40s in good health.

This clonotype has a handful of counts. The chain is built from TRBV20-1 and TRBJ2-5; 8 positions agree with TRBD2. The J call is doubtful: the DNA matches TRBJ2-7 better. The germline V gene has CDR1 DFQATT and CDR2 SNEGSKA (reference sequence). The CDR3 is 14 residues long. CDR3 sequence reads: CSASGRGAILEQYF. The CDR3 DNA sequence: TGCAGTGCTAGTGGGCGGGGGGCCATCCTCGAGCAGTACTTC.

V is TRBV27 and J is TRBJ2-4; 8 nucleotides align to TRBD2. The better agreement between TRBJ2-7 and the DNA end casts doubt on the J call. Germline CDR1 and CDR2: MNHEY and SMNVEV (reference sequence). The length of the CDR3 is 16 residues. The CDR3 DNA reads as TGTGCCAGCAGTCCCCTAGGAACAGCGGGGGCTCGCGAGCAGTACTTC. As protein: CASSPLGTAGAREQYF.